Each of the 6 T cell receptor beta chains below was sequenced from the same sample in a study of T cell repertoires in cytomegalovirus infection. TCRdb re-called the reads through MiXCR, storing one row per CDR3 protein. This repertoire shows 300,000 to 450,000 distinct CDR3 sequences, around a sixth found once; its top ten account for approximately 10%. Sequencing was carried out using PBMCs. Every receptor here comes from a human donor in good health (CMV status not recorded). Some clones in this sample may be carry-over from other donors' samples.

CDR3 sequence (DNA): TGTGCCAGCAGTCCTCGGGGGGCCTCTAGCACAGATACGCAGTATTTT. Amino acids: CASSPRGASSTDTQYF. V gene TRBV6-1 combines with J gene TRBJ2-3, with D maybe TRBD2 (7 bases). The CDR3 consists of 16 residues. The germline V gene encodes CDR1 MNHNS and CDR2 SASEGT. The V end was cut by 5 bases, the J end by 0 bases, with 15 bases between.

This clonotype was seen at least ten times. The chain combines TRBV5-4 with TRBJ2-1, with 13 bases that match TRBD2. Trimming at V came to 4 bases and at J to 9 bases, leaving 7 bases not matched to a gene. Looked up from germline, CDR1 is SGHNT and CDR2 is YYREEE (reference sequence). CDR3 length equals 15 residues. CDR3 DNA sequence: TGTGCCAGCAGCCCCGGACTAGCGGGGGTAGGTGAGCAGTTCTTC. Residues: CASSPGLAGVGEQFF.

This clonotype was counted at least ten times. The rearrangement uses TRBV12-3 or TRBV12-4 and TRBJ1-2, with a weak D call TRBD1 (5 bases). This CDR3 region has 13 residues. Trimming removed 1 base at V and 5 bases at J, with 8 bases between. DNA for the CDR3: TGTGCCAGCAGTTTAGGAGGGGAGTATGGCTACACCTTC. Protein product: CASSLGGEYGYTF.

In its sample, this clonotype was seen many times. The genes are TRBV7-2 and TRBJ2-7; 8 bases agree with TRBD1. The CDR3 length is 14 residues. Germline V gene lookup returns CDR1 SGHTA and CDR2 FQGNSA. V lost 5 bases and J lost 2; bases outside the gene matches: 5. Here the CDR3 reads CASSGRTGPYEQYF. DNA of the CDR3: TGTGCCAGCAGCGGAAGGACAGGGCCCTACGAGCAGTACTTC.

This clonotype came up many times. The rearrangement uses TRBV4-2 and TRBJ2-3; 8 bases agree with TRBD2. There are 15 residues in the CDR3. Trimming cost V 4 bases and J 0 bases; bases outside gene matches: 3. Per germline, CDR1 LGHNA and CDR2 YNFKEQ. The CDR3 spells CASSLIAGSTDTQYF. The CDR3 region has the DNA TGTGCCAGCAGCCTCATAGCGGGGAGCACAGATACGCAGTATTTT.

The rearrangement joins TRBV9 to TRBJ2-7, with TRBD1 as a possible D gene (6 bases). Trimming shortened V by 2 bases and J by 6 bases, and 12 bases separated the two germline ends. The CDR3 totals 13 residues. The germline V gene encodes CDR1 SGDLS and CDR2 YYNGEE. CDR3 sequence reads: CASSVGGVGEQYF. CDR3 in DNA: TGTGCCAGCAGCGTTGGGGGCGTGGGCGAGCAGTACTTC.